Sequencing of this TCR beta chain was carried out in a study of chemoradiotherapy in HPV16-positive cancers. Method: immunoSEQ multiplex PCR; TCRdb's copy keeps in-frame clones and lacks some. This table holds 20,000 to 25,000 clones, 85% to 90% found once. This clonotype originated in a human donor with HPV-associated anogenital cancer. Specimen: blood, collected from a patient who underwent chemoradiotherapy.

The CDR3 loop is CASSLSLAHLQETQYF. DNA of the CDR3: TGTGCCAGCAGCTTGTCGCTAGCCCACCTCCAAGAGACCCAGTACTTC. This chain connects TRBV5-8 to TRBJ2-5; possible D gene TRBD2, 5 bases. This CDR3 region has 16 residues. The V and J ends lost 1 base and 1 base respectively, with 14 bases between them. CDR1 is SGHTS and CDR2 is YDEGEE in the germline V gene.